A single T cell receptor (beta chain) is shown here with its context. Its cognate antigen is unknown. This entry belongs to a study of OX40 agonist ivuxolimab in advanced cancers. As for the study in general: Administration of intravenous ivuxolimab to patients occurred every 2 weeks at 0.01 to 10 mg/kg. Study-wide results and limits: At 0.1 to 3.0 mg/kg, clonal expansion of CD4+ and CD8+ blood T cells had occurred by week 6.

Trimming stripped 4 bases from V and 7 bases from J, with 12 bases between. Germline assignment: CDR1 SGHNT and CDR2 YYREEE (reference sequence). The CDR3 runs to 13 residues. At baseline, cycle 4 day 1, and cycle 7 day 1, blood was sampled. The method was immunoSEQ multiplex PCR; TCRdb's version includes in-frame clones alone and lacks a portion of them. The sample contains tens of thousands of clones, approximately 86% of which appear only once. The sequences come from CD4+ or CD8+ T cells sorted from blood, collected in a trial of the OX40 agonist ivuxolimab. This clonotype was sampled from an adult with an advanced solid tumor such as melanoma, head and neck, liver or kidney cancer. The chain uses TRBV5-4 and TRBJ1-5; tentatively, D is TRBD1 (6 bases). CDR3 in amino acids: CASSPQGRQPQHF. The CDR3 DNA reads as TGTGCCAGCAGCCCACAGGGAAGGCAGCCCCAGCATTTT.